One sample yielded the 18 T cell receptor beta chains listed below, sequenced in a study of PD-L1 blockade in urothelial cancer. TCRdb's copy holds only in-frame clones and misses some; the assay was immunoSEQ multiplex PCR. The sample holds 45,000 to 50,000 clones, approximately 78% seen once. Time point in this sample: pretreatment peripheral blood. The sequencing here drew on PBMCs, taken around atezolizumab (anti-PD-L1) treatment. Receptors were obtained from a man aged 45-65 years with urothelial cancer.

The rearrangement joins TRBV6-1 to TRBJ2-2, with a possible D match to TRBD2 (5 bases). CDR3 length equals 14 residues. V dropped 6 bases and J dropped 6 bases, with 14 bases sitting between them. Looked up from germline, CDR1 is MNHNS and CDR2 is SASEGT. CDR3 sequence: CASRWGESSGELFF. The CDR3 DNA reads as TGTGCCAGCAGGTGGGGAGAGTCCTCCGGGGAGCTGTTTTTT.

The chain links TRBV6-5 to TRBJ1-5, with D possibly matching TRBD1 (6 bases). Germline V gene sequence: CDR1 MNHEY, CDR2 SVGAGI. V lost 4 bases and J lost 6, with 13 bases in between. The CDR3 contains 14 residues. CDR3 amino acids: CASSSWGQAQPQHF. The CDR3 bases are TGTGCCAGCAGTTCTTGGGGGCAAGCTCAGCCCCAGCATTTT.

The J gene is TRBJ1-1, the V gene TRBV5-6, with TRBD1 matching over 7 bases. V lost 2 bases to trimming and J lost 0 bases; unmatched junction nucleotides: 1. CDR3 length: 14 amino acids. CDR1 is SGHDT, CDR2 YYEEEE, per germline. The CDR3 DNA sequence: TGTGCCAGCAGCTTAGACAGGGTGAACACTGAAGCTTTCTTT. Its protein product is CASSLDRVNTEAFF.

V usage is TRBV18 and J usage is TRBJ2-1; tentative D call: TRBD2 (6 bases). Germline CDR1 is KGHSH and CDR2 is LQKENI. The length of the CDR3 is 14 residues. V lost 6 bases to trimming and J lost 5 bases, with 14 bases between them. CDR3 sequence (DNA): TGTGCCAGCTCCCCCCAGCGGGCGGACAATGAGCAGTTCTTC. Residues: CASSPQRADNEQFF.

V and J are TRBV5-1 and TRBJ1-6; perhaps TRBD1 as D (6 bases). V was pared by 4 bases and J by 7 bases, with 15 bases between. Looked up from germline, CDR1 is SGHRS and CDR2 is YFSETQ. The CDR3 extends over 15 amino acids. The DNA of the CDR3 is TGCGCCAGCAGCCCAACGGACAGCTCCAATTCACCCCTCCACTTT. It codes for CASSPTDSSNSPLHF.

The chain couples TRBV7-2 to TRBJ2-3; 12 bases are a match to TRBD2. The V gene's germline CDR1 is SGHTA and CDR2 FQGNSA. V gave up 5 bases and J gave up 3 bases; unmatched junction bases: 9. CDR3 length: 17 residues. In DNA form, the CDR3 reads TGTGCCAGCAGCCGGTTGCTAGCGGGAGGGGCTACAGATACGCAGTATTTT. Its translation: CASSRLLAGGATDTQYF. The full variable domain, its missing parts supplied by reference TRBV7-2 and TRBJ2-3, is GAGVSQSPSNKVTEKGKDVELRCDPISGHTALYWYRQSLGQGLEFLIYFQGNSAPDKSGLPSDRFSAERTGGSVSTLTIQRTQQEDSAVYLCASSRLLAGGATDTQYFGPGTRLTVL.

The chain couples TRBV30 to TRBJ1-2, with D perhaps matching TRBD1 (6 bases). V lost 3 bases and J lost 3, with 17 bases in between. The length of the CDR3 is 15 residues. Germline V gene lookup returns CDR1 GTSNPN and CDR2 SVGIG (reference sequence). Here the CDR3 DNA reads TGTGCCTGGAGCCCTGATGGGGGCTGGTACTATGGCTACACCTTC. As protein: CAWSPDGGWYYGYTF.

The chain combines TRBV15 with TRBJ2-3; tentative D call: TRBD2 (6 bases). Germline CDR1 is LNHNV and CDR2 is YYDKDF (reference sequence). The CDR3 has 13 amino acids. The germline V and J ends were trimmed by 0 bases and 6 bases, with 7 bases remaining between them. The CDR3 here is CATSRDREDTQYF. The DNA of the CDR3 is TGTGCCACCAGCAGAGATCGGGAGGATACGCAGTATTTT. Based on the CDR3 plus reference TRBV15 and TRBJ2-3, the full variable domain is DAMVIQNPRYQVTQFGKPVTLSCSQTLNHNVMYWYQQKSSQAPKLLFHYYDKDFNNEADTPDNFQSRRPNTSFCFLDIRSPGLGDTAMYLCATSRDREDTQYFGPGTRLTVL.

The J gene is TRBJ2-7, the V gene TRBV11-3; no clear D gene. The CDR3 runs to 13 residues. Germline V gives CDR1 SGHNT, CDR2 YENEEA. Trimming took off 6 bases at V and 3 bases at J, with 12 bases between the two ends. The CDR3 DNA reads TGTGCCAGCAGTCAATCAGCAGGCTACGAGCAGTACTTC. Its translation is CASSQSAGYEQYF.

The rearrangement uses TRBV7-9 and TRBJ1-3; tentative D call: TRBD1 (6 bases). The germline V and J ends were trimmed by 1 base and 14 bases, with 12 bases remaining between them. The CDR3 extends over 12 amino acids. CDR1 SEHNR and CDR2 FQNEAQ come from the germline V gene (reference sequence). The CDR3 here is CASSLEMGAVYF. CDR3 bases: TGTGCCAGCAGCTTAGAGATGGGGGCAGTATATTTT.

This clone occurred a few times. The J gene is TRBJ1-2, the V gene TRBV18, with TRBD1 matching 10 bases. The CDR3 has 15 residues. The junction had 1 base not matched to a gene; V was cut back by 1 base and J by 2 bases. Germline V lookup: CDR1 KGHSH, CDR2 LQKENI. DNA of the CDR3: TGTGCCAGCTCACCACGACAGGGGGCGAACTATGGCTACACCTTC. Residues: CASSPRQGANYGYTF.

The V and J genes are TRBV15 and TRBJ1-5, with D possibly being TRBD1 (6 bases). Looked up from germline, CDR1 is LNHNV and CDR2 is YYDKDF (reference sequence). V dropped 0 bases and J dropped 1 base, with 10 bases sitting between them. CDR3 length: 16 residues. CDR3 loop: CATSRENTGSNQPQHF. The CDR3 region has the DNA TGTGCCACCAGCAGAGAAAACACAGGGAGCAATCAGCCCCAGCATTTT.

The CDR3 is CASSLAVLGPGELFF. The CDR3 bases are TGCGCCAGCAGCTTGGCAGTGCTAGGTCCCGGGGAGCTGTTTTTT. This chain links TRBV5-1 with TRBJ2-2, with D hard to call. The V and J ends lost 0 bases and 6 bases respectively, with 12 bases between them. Germline CDR1 SGHRS, CDR2 YFSETQ. This CDR3 spans 15 amino acids. Full variable domain (rest looked up from reference TRBV5-1 and TRBJ2-2): KAGVTQTPRYLIKTRGQQVTLSCSPISGHRSVSWYQQTPGQGLQFLFEYFSETQRNKGNFPGRFSGRQFSNSRSEMNVSTLELGDSALYLCASSLAVLGPGELFFGEGSRLTVL.

This chain uses TRBV5-1 with TRBJ2-5, with TRBD2 as a possible D gene (5 bases). Trimming stripped 4 bases from V and 5 bases from J, with 21 bases between. Germline V gene data show CDR1 as SGHRS and CDR2 as YFSETQ. This CDR3 spans 16 amino acids. The CDR3 region is CASSRIPGSVMETQYF. CDR3 nucleotides: TGCGCCAGCAGCCGCATTCCGGGGTCCGTAATGGAGACCCAGTACTTC.

This clone is medium-sized (0.01 to 0.1%) within its sample. The chain links TRBV25-1 to TRBJ2-1; tentative D call: TRBD2 (5 bases). The CDR3 consists of 16 residues. Germline V gene data show CDR1 as MGHDK and CDR2 as SYGVNS. Trimming left V 1 base short and J 1 base short, with 11 bases between. In DNA, the CDR3 is TGTGCCAGCAGTGAATCGAGGGTTCCATCCTACAATGAGCAGTTCTTC. As protein: CASSESRVPSYNEQFF.

The chain couples TRBV19 to TRBJ1-1, with D perhaps matching TRBD1 (6 bases). The CDR3 has 14 residues. Germline CDR1 and CDR2: LNHDA and SQIVND (reference sequence). V lost 0 bases to trimming and J lost 3 bases, with 8 bases between them. CDR3 amino acids: CASSIDRGHTEAFF. Written as DNA, the CDR3 is TGTGCCAGTAGTATAGACAGGGGACACACTGAAGCTTTCTTT.

Only a few counts were recorded for this clone. This chain's CDR3 is CASSLSPGQGGETQYF. The CDR3 bases are TGCGCCAGCAGCTTGTCTCCGGGACAGGGTGGAGAGACCCAGTACTTC. The chain carries TRBV5-1 and TRBJ2-5, with 9 bases that match TRBD1. The trim removed 1 base at V and 4 bases at J, leaving 8 bases unmatched. CDR3 length: 16 residues. CDR1 is SGHRS, CDR2 YFSETQ, per germline.

This chain's CDR3 is CASSSPGGPGTQYF. DNA of the CDR3: TGTGCCAGCAGCTCCCCGGGGGGCCCCGGGACCCAGTACTTC. The chain recombines TRBV28 with TRBJ2-5, with a possible D match to TRBD2 (7 bases). CDR1 is MDHEN, CDR2 SYDVKM, per germline. Trimming took 6 bases from V and 7 from J, leaving 18 bases between them. CDR3 length: 14 residues. The complete variable domain, with remaining parts taken from reference TRBV28 and TRBJ2-5, reads DVKVTQSSRYLVKRTGEKVFLECVQDMDHENMFWYRQDPGLGLRLIYFSYDVKMKEKGDIPEGYSVSREKKERFSLILESASTNQTSMYLCASSSPGGPGTQYFGPGTRLLVL.